The TCR beta chain described here comes from a study of blood T cell repertoires in COVID-19. Whole-study context: Italy, Spain and the United States were the sources of the convalescent and acute COVID-19 samples. T cells, B-cell-depleted T cells, or PBMCs supplied cDNA or gDNA.

The CDR3 spans 15 residues. Trimming took 5 bases from V and 5 from J; bases not matched to a gene: 7. Germline V gene data show CDR1 as SGHTA and CDR2 as FQGTGA. This clone was counted once. Repertoires were generated with immunoSEQ multiplex PCR, while TCRdb's copy carries only in-frame clones and drops some. Of approximately 190,000 clones detected, 82% appear once; the ten largest clones hold approximately 7.8%. The gene calls are TRBV7-3 and TRBJ2-1; 9 nucleotides align to TRBD2. The sample consisted of peripheral blood. The sequence was obtained from a woman aged 55 to 70 with COVID-19, enrolled during active disease. The CDR3 DNA reads TGTGCCAGCAGCACGAGACTAGCGGCAAACAATGAGCAGTTCTTC. Amino acids: CASSTRLAANNEQFF.